This T cell receptor beta chain appears in the sequencing data of a study of PD-1 blockade in classical Hodgkin lymphoma (TCRdb year 2020). Notes on the research overall: Nivolumab dosing was 3 mg/kg intravenously every 2 weeks, continuing until either disease progression or unacceptable toxicity. A peripheral blood immune signature of response to PD-1 blockade in classical Hodgkin lymphoma was defined using TCR beta sequencing and CyTOF. What the research found in general, with its limitations: The study covered only a single clinical trial cohort, and the causes of the repertoire differences, possibly disease activity or prior therapy, were still not defined. Patients starting nivolumab less than 1 year after ASCT had lower diversity and were excluded from later analyses to avoid confounding by immune reconstitution. Among trial patients, those achieving complete response had baseline diversity similar to that of newly diagnosed patients, while diversity was significantly lower in partial responders and progressors. By C4D1, a significant rise was seen in CD4+ TCR diversity but not in CD8+ TCR diversity (p=0.0027 vs p=0.16), and the rise was most apparent among complete responders (p=0.02). Baseline TCR diversity was reported to be lower in newly diagnosed patients than in healthy donors and to be lower still in relapsed/refractory patients.

In the case of this clone: Its specific antigen is unknown. Per-nucleotide qualities are absent, and no much larger clonotype sits a single base away.

The label giving this sample's time point can be read as: cycle 2 day 1 (C2D1) of nivolumab. Every trial patient had relapsed after autologous stem cell transplantation, and cohorts A, B and C differed in prior brentuximab vedotin exposure. The trial cohort included 55 to 65 patients with relapsed/refractory classical Hodgkin lymphoma, and each patient had a best overall response of complete response, partial response or progressive disease. Trial patients were treated with single-agent nivolumab in the multi-cohort phase II CheckMate 205 trial. An independent review committee assessed best overall response using the 2007 International Working Group response criteria. Trial PBMCs were obtained immediately prior to nivolumab initiation (C1D1) and on therapy at cycle 2 day 1 and cycle 4 day 1. Peripheral blood was collected in 8 mL Vacutainer Cell Preparation Tubes, from which PBMCs were isolated by centrifugation and then cryopreserved.

Genomic DNA was isolated using the Qiagen DNeasy kit from unsorted PBMCs as well as from negatively selected CD4+ and CD8+ fractions. TCR beta CDR3 regions were amplified by immunoSEQ multiplex PCR using primers annealing to V and J segments. Amplification bias was minimized using a synthetic immune receptor repertoire, and residual bias was removed computationally after sequencing. The original methods were these. Custom Python scripts were used to quantify repertoire diversity as the Shannon entropy index. The unsorted, CD4+ and CD8+ repertoires were each analyzed separately, with the exception of combined analyses, where CD4+ and CD8+ sequences were merged in silico. A clone counted as expanded when the clone's frequency after treatment rose at least 2-fold relative to C1D1, and clones undetected at baseline were given a pseudocount of 0.5. Singleton clones were defined as clones with 0 or 1 copy at C1D1, and non-singleton clones were defined as clones with 2 or more copies. Clones expanded in unsorted samples were annotated as CD4+, CD8+ or unknown by matching protein sequences in sorted samples from the same patient. Wilcoxon tests were applied to paired samples to test diversity changes from C1D1 to C4D1. The immuneACCESS repertoire file appears here via TCRdb, limited to in-frame rearrangements. These files lack a portion of the clones; in checked studies, under half of the deficit traces to unresolved V genes, and the cause of the others is not known. The DNA gave D and trimming, while V, J and clone size come from that table. The sample yields about 94,000 clones; about 91% were counted once. The ten largest make up about 10% of the sample.

The sample in question was peripheral blood mononuclear cells (PBMCs), obtained before the second cycle of nivolumab. This clonotype originated in a human donor with classical Hodgkin lymphoma.

The sequence in DNA is TGTGCCAGCAGGGGGGGGACCACTGAAGCTTTCTTT. Its protein product is CASRGGTTEAFF. This chain is built from TRBV7-9 and TRBJ1-1; the D gene is perhaps TRBD1, on 5 matching bases. The CDR3 runs 12 residues from the cysteine to the phenylalanine. The CDR3 DNA has 36 bases and is translated from base 1. The germline V gene (reference sequence) yields SEHNR for CDR1 and FQNEAQ for CDR2. The germline ends are 9 bases apart after V is trimmed by 6 bases and J by 4 bases.